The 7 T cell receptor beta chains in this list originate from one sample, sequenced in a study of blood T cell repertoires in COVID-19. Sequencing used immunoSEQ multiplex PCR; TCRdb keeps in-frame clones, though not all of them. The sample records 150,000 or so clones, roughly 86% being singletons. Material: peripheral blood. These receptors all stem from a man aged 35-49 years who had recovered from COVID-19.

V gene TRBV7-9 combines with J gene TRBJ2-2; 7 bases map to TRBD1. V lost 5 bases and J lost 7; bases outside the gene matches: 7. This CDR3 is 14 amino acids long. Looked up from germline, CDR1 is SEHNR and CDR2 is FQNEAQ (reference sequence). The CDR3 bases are TGTGCCAGCAGCACCTACGGACAGGACGGGGAGCTGTTTTTT. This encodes CASSTYGQDGELFF.

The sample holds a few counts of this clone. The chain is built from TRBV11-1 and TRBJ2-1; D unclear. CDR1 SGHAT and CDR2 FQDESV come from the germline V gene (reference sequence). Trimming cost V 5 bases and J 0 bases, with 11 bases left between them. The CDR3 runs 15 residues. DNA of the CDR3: TGTGCCAGCAGCAACAGCCCAAGCTCCTACAATGAGCAGTTCTTC. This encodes CASSNSPSSYNEQFF. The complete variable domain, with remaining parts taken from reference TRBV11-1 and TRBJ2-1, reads EAEVAQSPRYKITEKSQAVAFWCDPISGHATLYWYRQILGQGPELLVQFQDESVVDDSQLPKDRFSAERLKGVDSTLKIQPAELGDSAMYLCASSNSPSSYNEQFFGPGTRLTVL.

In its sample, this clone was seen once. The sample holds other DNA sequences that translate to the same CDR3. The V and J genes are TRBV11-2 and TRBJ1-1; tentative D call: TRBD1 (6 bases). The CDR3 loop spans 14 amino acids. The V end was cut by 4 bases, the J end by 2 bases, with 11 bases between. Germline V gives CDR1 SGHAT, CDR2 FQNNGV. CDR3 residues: CASSSSDRNTEAFF. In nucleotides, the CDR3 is TGTGCCAGCAGCTCCTCGGACAGAAACACTGAAGCTTTCTTT. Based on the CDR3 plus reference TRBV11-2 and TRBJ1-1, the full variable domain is EAGVAQSPRYKIIEKRQSVAFWCNPISGHATLYWYQQILGQGPKLLIQFQNNGVVDDSQLPKDRFSAERLKGVDSTLKIQPAKLEDSAVYLCASSSSDRNTEAFFGQGTRLTVV.

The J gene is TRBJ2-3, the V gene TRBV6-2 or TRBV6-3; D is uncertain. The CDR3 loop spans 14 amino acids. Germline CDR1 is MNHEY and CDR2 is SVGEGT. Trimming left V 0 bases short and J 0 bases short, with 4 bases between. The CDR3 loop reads CASSYSTSTDTQYF. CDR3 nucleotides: TGTGCCAGCAGTTACTCGACTAGCACAGATACGCAGTATTTT.

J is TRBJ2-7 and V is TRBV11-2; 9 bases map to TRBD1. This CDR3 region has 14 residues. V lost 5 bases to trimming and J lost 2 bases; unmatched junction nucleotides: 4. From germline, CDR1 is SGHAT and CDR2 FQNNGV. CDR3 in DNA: TGTGCCAGCAGCACTAACAGGGGGCCCTACGAGCAGTACTTC. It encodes CASSTNRGPYEQYF.

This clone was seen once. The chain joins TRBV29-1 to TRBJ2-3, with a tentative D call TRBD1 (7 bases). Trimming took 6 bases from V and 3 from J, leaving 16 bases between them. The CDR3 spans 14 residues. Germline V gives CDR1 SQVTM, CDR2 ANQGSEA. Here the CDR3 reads CSVRRTGGTDTQYF. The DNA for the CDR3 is TGCAGCGTCCGAAGGACAGGAGGGACAGATACGCAGTATTTT.

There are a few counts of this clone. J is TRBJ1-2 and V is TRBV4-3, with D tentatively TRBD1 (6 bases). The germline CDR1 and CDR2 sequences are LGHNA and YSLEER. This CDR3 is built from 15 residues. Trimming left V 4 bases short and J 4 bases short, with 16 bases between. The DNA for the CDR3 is TGCGCCAGCAGCCCCATCAAAGGGACACCCTATGGCTACACCTTC. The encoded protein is CASSPIKGTPYGYTF.